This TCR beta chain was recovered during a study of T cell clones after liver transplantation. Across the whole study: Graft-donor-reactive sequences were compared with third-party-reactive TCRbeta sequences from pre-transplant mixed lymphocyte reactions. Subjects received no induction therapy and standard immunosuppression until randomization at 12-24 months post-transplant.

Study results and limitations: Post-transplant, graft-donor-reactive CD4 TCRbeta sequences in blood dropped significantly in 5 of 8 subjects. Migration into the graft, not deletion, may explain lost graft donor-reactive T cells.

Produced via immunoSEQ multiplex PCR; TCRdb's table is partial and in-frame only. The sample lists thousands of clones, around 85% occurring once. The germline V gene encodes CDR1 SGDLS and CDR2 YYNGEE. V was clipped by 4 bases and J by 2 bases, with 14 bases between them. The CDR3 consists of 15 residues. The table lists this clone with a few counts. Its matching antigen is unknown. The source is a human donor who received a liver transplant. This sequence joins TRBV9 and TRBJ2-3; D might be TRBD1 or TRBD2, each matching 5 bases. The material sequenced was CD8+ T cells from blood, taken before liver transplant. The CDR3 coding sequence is TGTGCCAGCAGCTGGGGGACCCTGCACACAGATACGCAGTATTTT. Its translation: CASSWGTLHTDTQYF.